Listed below are T cell receptor beta chains from one sample, sequenced in a study of control samples from healthy donors and cancer patients. Assay: immunoSEQ multiplex PCR; the TCRdb copy retains only in-frame clones and omits some. Among roughly 370,000 clones listed, 90% were seen once. Specimen: PBMCs. All receptors derive from a man aged 40-55 years with head and neck cancer. The CDR3 runs from the conserved cysteine through the conserved F or W. D genes are given only for firm matches. Clone sizes are given selectively: once, few, many, or a class where the clone is expanded.

d_call,clone_size,v_call,j_call,cdr3_aa,cdr3_nt
TRBD2,-,TRBV19,TRBJ2-1,CASSPGTSVYNEQFF,TGTGCCAGTAGTCCAGGTACTAGCGTTTACAATGAGCAGTTCTTC
-,-,TRBV28,TRBJ2-7,CASSLRGPYEQYF,TGTGCCAGCAGTTTAAGGGGCCCCTACGAGCAGTACTTC
TRBD1,-,TRBV5-4,TRBJ1-2,CASSTTGGYGYTF,TGTGCCAGCAGCACAACAGGGGGCTATGGCTACACCTTC
-,-,TRBV7-9,TRBJ1-4,CASSPTRALWGGEKLFF,TGTGCCAGCAGCCCGACAAGGGCACTCTGGGGCGGTGAAAAACTGTTTTTT
TRBD2,-,TRBV7-6,TRBJ2-2,CASSPTSAQGTGELFF,TGTGCCAGCAGCCCGACTAGCGCCCAGGGCACCGGGGAGCTGTTTTTT
-,few,TRBV7-2,TRBJ1-5,CASSLGWGAGQPQHF,TGTGCCAGCAGCTTAGGTTGGGGGGCAGGGCAGCCCCAGCATTTT
-,-,TRBV27,TRBJ2-1,CASNIRVGYYNEQFF,TGTGCCAGCAACATTAGAGTGGGATATTACAATGAGCAGTTCTTC
-,-,TRBV6-2/TRBV6-3,TRBJ1-1,CASSNGQVNTEAFF,TGTGCCAGCAGCAACGGGCAGGTGAACACTGAAGCTTTCTTT
-,-,TRBV6-1,TRBJ2-7,CASSEARAVYEQYF,TGTGCCAGCAGTGAAGCGAGGGCAGTCTACGAGCAGTACTTC
TRBD1,-,TRBV5-8,TRBJ2-2,CASSFHLRGQGTGELFF,TGTGCCAGCAGCTTTCACCTCAGGGGGCAGGGCACCGGGGAGCTGTTTTTT
-,-,TRBV28,TRBJ2-2,CASTYPGILNTGELFF,TGTGCCAGCACTTATCCGGGCATTCTGAACACCGGGGAGCTGTTTTTT
-,-,TRBV27,TRBJ2-7,CASSSGVNEQYF,TGTGCCAGCAGTTCCGGGGTGAACGAGCAGTACTTC
-,-,TRBV4-1,TRBJ1-1,CASSQPGRAEAFF,TGCGCCAGCAGCCAACCAGGGAGGGCTGAAGCTTTCTTT
-,-,TRBV11-3,TRBJ1-1,CASSLESGTEAFF,TGTGCCAGCAGCTTAGAATCTGGGACAGAAGCTTTCTTT
-,-,TRBV28,TRBJ2-5,CASSYIGERTQYF,TGTGCCAGCAGCTATATCGGTGAACGAACCCAGTACTTC
TRBD1,-,TRBV7-9,TRBJ2-7,CASSLAYTGVEQYF,TGTGCCAGCAGCTTAGCCTATACAGGGGTCGAGCAGTACTTC
TRBD2,-,TRBV3-1/TRBV3-2,TRBJ2-7,CASSQGTRSYEQYF,TGTGCCAGCAGCCAAGGGACTAGGTCCTACGAGCAGTACTTC
-,-,TRBV29-1,TRBJ2-1,CSVGTSKKEQFF,TGCAGCGTCGGGACCAGTAAAAAGGAGCAGTTCTTC
TRBD2,-,TRBV9,TRBJ2-1,CASSSQTSSGIYNEQFF,TGTGCCAGCAGCTCCCAGACGTCTAGCGGTATATACAATGAGCAGTTCTTC
-,-,TRBV6-5,TRBJ2-7,CASSRDPGAHEQYF,TGTGCCAGCAGTCGGGACCCGGGGGCCCACGAGCAGTACTTC
-,-,TRBV10-2,TRBJ1-1,CASSETEGTEAFF,TGCGCCAGCAGTGAGACAGAGGGCACTGAAGCTTTCTTT
TRBD1,-,TRBV5-1,TRBJ1-4,CASRDRGPNEKLFF,TGCGCCAGCCGGGACAGGGGCCCGAATGAAAAACTGTTTTTT
-,-,TRBV27,TRBJ2-7,CASSLSSASYEQYF,TGTGCCAGCAGTTTATCATCAGCCTCCTACGAGCAGTACTTC
TRBD1,-,TRBV27,TRBJ1-2,CASSLQGALRGYTF,TGTGCCAGCAGCCTACAGGGGGCGCTGCGCGGCTACACCTTC
-,-,TRBV28,TRBJ2-3,CASSFLTGNTDTQYF,TGTGCCAGCAGTTTCCTGACAGGTAACACAGATACGCAGTATTTT
-,-,TRBV30,TRBJ1-6,CAWKELRTFGSPLHF,TGTGCCTGGAAGGAGTTAAGGACATTTGGTTCACCCCTCCACTTT
-,-,TRBV3-1/TRBV3-2,TRBJ1-1,CASSQDPRTEAFF,TGTGCCAGCAGCCAAGATCCCCGAACTGAAGCTTTCTTT
TRBD1,-,TRBV28,TRBJ2-1,CASGHLGQGIGEQFF,TGTGCCAGCGGGCACTTGGGACAGGGGATAGGTGAGCAGTTCTTC
-,-,TRBV4-3,TRBJ1-2,CASSQDRAPRANYGYTF,TGCGCCAGCAGCCAAGATAGGGCGCCACGAGCTAACTATGGCTACACCTTC
TRBD1,-,TRBV2,TRBJ1-1,CATVRTGTKTAFF,TGTGCCACCGTAAGGACAGGGACTAAAACTGCTTTCTTT
-,-,TRBV28,TRBJ1-5,CASSRGLSNQPQHF,TGTGCCAGCTCCCGGGGGCTGAGCAATCAGCCCCAGCATTTT
-,-,TRBV5-4,TRBJ2-1,CASSRTSLGYNEQFF,TGTGCCAGCAGCCGGACCTCATTGGGCTACAATGAGCAGTTCTTC
-,once,TRBV28,TRBJ2-7,CASRVSGYEQYF,TGTGCCAGCAGGGTTAGCGGCTACGAGCAGTACTTC
-,-,TRBV10-3,TRBJ1-2,CAISEDRALYGYTF,TGTGCCATCAGTGAGGACAGAGCCTTATATGGCTACACCTTC
-,-,TRBV28,TRBJ1-2,CASSFPGISYGYTF,TGTGCCAGCAGTTTTCCGGGGATTTCCTATGGCTACACCTTC
TRBD1,-,TRBV7-2,TRBJ2-1,CASSRRDSNYNEQFF,TGTGCCAGCAGCCGCAGGGACAGCAACTACAATGAGCAGTTCTTC
-,-,TRBV4-2,TRBJ2-2,CASSQDMRGNTGELFF,TGTGCCAGCAGCCAAGATATGCGGGGTAACACCGGGGAGCTGTTTTTT
-,-,TRBV3-1/TRBV3-2,TRBJ1-6,CASSMRRGGGSPLHF,TGTGCCAGCAGCATGCGCCGGGGAGGCGGTTCACCCCTCCACTTT
-,-,TRBV7-2,TRBJ1-1,CASSLASSGVSEAFF,TGTGCCAGCAGCTTAGCGAGCTCGGGAGTAAGCGAAGCTTTCTTT
-,-,TRBV5-1,TRBJ2-7,CASSLDGITYEQYF,TGCGCCAGCAGCTTGGATGGGATAACCTACGAGCAGTACTTC
-,-,TRBV15,TRBJ1-2,CATSRDRGRLYGYTF,TGTGCCACCAGCAGAGATCGGGGGCGGCTCTATGGCTACACCTTC
-,-,TRBV4-3,TRBJ2-6,CASSQGPRFTGSYSGANVLTF,TGCGCCAGCAGCCAAGGACCGAGGTTTACAGGGTCCTACTCTGGGGCCAACGTCCTGACTTTC
TRBD1,-,TRBV27,TRBJ1-4,CASSSFSYRGPNEKLFF,TGTGCCAGCAGTTCCTTCTCCTACAGGGGACCTAATGAAAAACTGTTTTTT
-,-,TRBV27,TRBJ1-5,CASSSGRDNQPQHF,TGTGCCAGCAGTTCCGGCAGGGACAATCAGCCCCAGCATTTT
-,-,TRBV4-3,TRBJ1-4,CASSQGGRQGTEKLFF,TGCGCCAGCAGCCAAGGTGGTCGGCAGGGAACCGAAAAACTGTTTTTT
TRBD1,-,TRBV5-1,TRBJ1-1,CASSGKQGLEAFF,TGCGCCAGCAGCGGAAAACAGGGGCTTGAAGCTTTCTTT
-,-,TRBV11-3,TRBJ2-2,CASSLGPSGLDTGELFF,TGTGCCAGCAGCTTAGGCCCTTCGGGGTTAGACACCGGGGAGCTGTTTTTT
TRBD1,-,TRBV7-2,TRBJ1-2,CASSSTGGLYGYTF,TGTGCCAGCAGCTCCACAGGGGGCTTGTATGGCTACACCTTC